What follows are 32 T cell receptor beta chains derived from one specimen sequenced in a study of immune characterization of retroperitoneal liposarcoma. From the PCR reads, TCRdb called clonotypes with MiXCR, one entry per CDR3 protein. Among roughly 4,700 distinct CDR3 sequences listed, 35% were seen once. Sequenced sample: tumor tissue. These TCRs come from a male donor with retroperitoneal liposarcoma.

This clonotype showed up just a few times. V and J are TRBV5-4 and TRBJ1-4; 8 bases align to TRBD1. CDR1 and CDR2 (germline): SGHNT, YYREEE (reference sequence). The CDR3 runs to 14 residues. J lost 7 bases, V lost 4 bases, and 6 bases had no gene match. The CDR3 region is CASSRTGSGEKLFF. CDR3 bases: TGTGCCAGCAGCCGGACAGGGTCGGGTGAAAAACTGTTTTTT.

This clonotype is deemed large. V and J are TRBV6-6 and TRBJ2-3; tentative D call: TRBD2 (5 bases). Trimming stripped 6 bases from V and 2 bases from J, with 12 bases between. The germline CDR1 and CDR2 sequences are MNHNY and SVGAGI (reference sequence). There are 14 residues in the CDR3. CDR3 amino acids: CASSNSEATDTQYF. The CDR3 nucleotides are TGTGCCAGCAGCAACTCGGAGGCCACAGATACGCAGTATTTT.

This clonotype has a count of ten or more. CDR3 nucleotide sequence: TGCAGTGCTAGCACGGTAGTGGCAGATACGCAGTATTTT. Translation: CSASTVVADTQYF. The chain employs TRBV20-1 and TRBJ2-3; no firm D call. The germline V gene encodes CDR1 DFQATT and CDR2 SNEGSKA (reference sequence). CDR3 length: 13 residues. Trimming pared 3 bases from V and 4 bases from J, leaving 11 bases between.

The J gene is TRBJ2-4, the V gene TRBV6-1, with 7 bases matching TRBD2. With V trimmed by 2 bases and J by 7 bases, 5 bases remained unmatched. Germline CDR1 reads MNHNS; CDR2 reads SASEGT. The CDR3 loop spans 14 amino acids. The CDR3 spells CASSEFGGTNIQYF. The CDR3 DNA sequence: TGTGCCAGCAGTGAATTCGGGGGGACGAACATTCAGTACTTC.

This chain joins TRBV6-1 and TRBJ2-1, with D possibly TRBD2 on 6 matching bases. Germline V gives CDR1 MNHNS, CDR2 SASEGT. Trimming took 6 bases from V and 8 from J, leaving 14 bases between them. CDR3 length: 13 residues. In DNA form, the CDR3 reads TGTGCCAGCAGCCGGGAGAGCGGACATGAGCAGTTCTTC. This translates into CASSRESGHEQFF.

This clonotype rates as medium-sized. This chain connects TRBV12-3 or TRBV12-4 to TRBJ1-1; D uncertain. The CDR3 runs to 13 residues. V lost 7 bases and J lost 0, with 9 bases in between. Here the CDR3 reads CASTNNMNTEAFF. The CDR3 coding sequence is TGTGCCAGCACCAATAATATGAACACTGAAGCTTTCTTT.

This clonotype was seen ten or more times. The chain has TRBV7-3 and TRBJ2-1, with no clear D. The CDR3 runs to 15 residues. V lost 2 bases to trimming and J lost 5 bases, with 13 bases between them. Germline-derived CDR1 and CDR2 are SGHTA and FQGTGA. The CDR3: CASSLVSARNNEQFF. DNA of the CDR3: TGTGCCAGCAGCTTAGTTTCGGCCAGAAACAATGAGCAGTTCTTC.

J is TRBJ2-7 and V is TRBV4-1, with D possibly matching TRBD1 (5 bases). The V end was cut by 4 bases, the J end by 0 bases, with 10 bases between. CDR3 length: 14 amino acids. Germline V lookup: CDR1 MGHRA, CDR2 YSYEKL. The CDR3 sequence is CASSLGHSSYEQYF. CDR3 sequence (DNA): TGCGCCAGCAGCCTCGGACACTCCTCCTACGAGCAGTACTTC.

This clonotype is large. The rearrangement uses TRBV11-3 and TRBJ2-1; 10 nucleotides align to TRBD2. The CDR3 contains 15 residues. Per germline, CDR1 SGHNT and CDR2 YENEEA. Unmatched junction bases numbered 6, after V lost 4 bases and J lost 6 bases. CDR3 residues: CASSSSGRGPNEQFF. As DNA, the CDR3 is TGTGCCAGCAGCTCTAGCGGGAGAGGGCCCAATGAGCAGTTCTTC. Combining the CDR3 with reference TRBV11-3 and TRBJ2-1 gives the whole variable domain EAGVVQSPRYKIIEKKQPVAFWCNPISGHNTLYWYLQNLGQGPELLIRYENEEAVDDSQLPKDRFSAERLKGVDSTLKIQPAELGDSAVYLCASSSSGRGPNEQFFGPGTRLTVL.

This clonotype is medium-sized within its sample. Given a much more abundant clone one base away, this may be a read error. This chain links TRBV7-2 with TRBJ2-1; D is unclear. V shed 0 bases and J shed 10 bases, with 13 bases lying between them. From germline, CDR1 is SGHTA and CDR2 FQGNSA. CDR3 length equals 14 residues. In DNA, the CDR3 is TGTGCCAGCAGCTTAGCGCCGACCTCCTACGAGCAGTTCTTC. It specifies CASSLAPTSYEQFF.

This clonotype was detected ten times or more. The chain has TRBV5-1 and TRBJ2-1; 9 bases are a match to TRBD2. Germline CDR1 reads SGHRS; CDR2 reads YFSETQ. The CDR3 is 16 amino acids. Trimming at V came to 0 bases and at J to 6 bases, leaving 7 bases not matched to a gene. CDR3 nucleotide sequence: TGCGCCAGCAGCTTGGTCCTCCTAGCGGGGATCAATGAGCAGTTCTTC. The encoded protein is CASSLVLLAGINEQFF.

V gene TRBV6-1 combines with J gene TRBJ2-1, with D unclear. The assigned J gene may be wrong: the sequence end matches TRBJ2-5 better. The CDR3 has 12 residues. CDR1 is MNHNS, CDR2 SASEGT, per germline. The DNA for the CDR3 is TGTGCCAGCAGTGAAGGCCCCAGGACCCAGTACTTC. It encodes CASSEGPRTQYF.

The table lists this clonotype with many counts. The chain joins TRBV7-2 to TRBJ2-2; a possible D gene is TRBD1 (5 bases). Germline V lookup: CDR1 SGHTA, CDR2 FQGNSA. The CDR3 runs 16 residues. V lost 5 bases and J 1 base, leaving 14 bases between the germline ends. CDR3 in DNA: TGTGCCAGCAGCGTGGTTTCAGGGCTGAACACCGGGGAGCTGTTTTTT. Its translation is CASSVVSGLNTGELFF.

The chain uses TRBV20-1 and TRBJ2-1; 11 bases agree with TRBD2. The end of the DNA fits TRBJ2-7 better, so the J call may be wrong. This CDR3 region has 16 residues. Germline-derived CDR1 and CDR2 are DFQATT and SNEGSKA (reference sequence). CDR3 nucleotides: TGCAGTGCTCCTGATTATACTAGCGGGAGCTCCTACGAGCAGTACTTC. This encodes CSAPDYTSGSSYEQYF.

This chain connects TRBV6-6 to TRBJ2-2, with 8 bases fitting TRBD2. This CDR3 spans 17 amino acids. Trimming cost V 7 bases and J 1 base; bases outside gene matches: 11. CDR1 and CDR2 (germline): MNHNY, SVGAGI (reference sequence). The CDR3 spells CASTLRTSKGNTGELFF. CDR3 in DNA: TGTGCCAGCACCCTTAGGACTAGCAAGGGGAACACCGGGGAGCTGTTTTTT.

V gene TRBV4-1 combines with J gene TRBJ1-1; no clear D gene. CDR3 length: 15 residues. Germline assignment: CDR1 MGHRA and CDR2 YSYEKL. With 0 bases removed from V and 4 bases from J, the gap between germline ends came to 12 bases. The CDR3 sequence is CASSQEAAVGTEAFF. DNA for the CDR3: TGCGCCAGCAGCCAAGAGGCGGCCGTGGGCACTGAAGCTTTCTTT.

The chain uses TRBV20-1 and TRBJ2-2, with TRBD1 as a possible D gene (6 bases). The CDR3 has 14 residues. The germline gives CDR1 DFQATT, CDR2 SNEGSKA (reference sequence). Trimming left V 6 bases short and J 0 bases short, with 11 bases between. In nucleotides, the CDR3 is TGCAGTGCCCCCGACAGGTCGAACACCGGGGAGCTGTTTTTT. Protein sequence: CSAPDRSNTGELFF.

The chain carries TRBV6-4 and TRBJ2-1, with TRBD2 as a possible D gene (6 bases). The CDR3 is 15 residues long. The germline V gene has CDR1 MRHNA and CDR2 SNTAGT. Trimming took off 0 bases at V and 0 bases at J, with 6 bases between the two ends. CDR3 residues: CASSDSAGSYNEQFF. In DNA, the CDR3 is TGTGCCAGCAGTGACTCAGCGGGCTCCTACAATGAGCAGTTCTTC.

This clonotype has ten or more counts. Given a much more abundant clone one base away, this may be a read error. The gene calls are TRBV7-3 and TRBJ2-1; the match to TRBD2 covers 10 bases. V was clipped by 4 bases and J by 13 bases; unmatched bases: 16. Germline V gene lookup returns CDR1 SGHTA and CDR2 FQGTGA. This CDR3 is 16 amino acids long. The CDR3 DNA reads TGTGCCAGCAGCTCAGGGACTAGCGTAGCCCAAGAGACCCAGTTCTTC. Translation: CASSSGTSVAQETQFF.

CDR3 loop: CASSARTGGGTDTQYF. In DNA form, the CDR3 reads TGTGCCAGCAGTGCCCGGACAGGGGGTGGCACAGATACGCAGTATTTT. The chain couples TRBV6-1 to TRBJ2-3; 10 positions agree with TRBD1. The ends lost 4 bases at V and 1 base at J; junction bases unmatched: 5. Germline values: CDR1 MNHNS, CDR2 SASEGT. The CDR3 spans 16 residues.

This rearrangement joins TRBV6-5 to TRBJ2-1, with 11 bases fitting TRBD1. Germline V CDR1 and CDR2: MNHEY, SVGAGI. The CDR3 sequence is 13 residues long. Trimming at V came to 9 bases and at J to 7 bases, leaving 5 bases not matched to a gene. CDR3 sequence (DNA): TGTGCCAGTGGACAGGGGGCGTGGAATGAGCAGTTCTTC. This translates into CASGQGAWNEQFF.

The V and J genes are TRBV27 and TRBJ1-6; no clear D gene. CDR1 MNHEY and CDR2 SMNVEV come from the germline V gene (reference sequence). V dropped 5 bases and J dropped 8 bases, with 16 bases sitting between them. CDR3 length: 15 residues. CDR3 nucleotides: TGTGCCAGCAGTCCAACCACGACCTTGGATTCACCCCTCCACTTT. Translated: CASSPTTTLDSPLHF.

This chain joins TRBV6-1 and TRBJ2-7; D gene uncertain. There are 15 residues in the CDR3. From germline, CDR1 is MNHNS and CDR2 SASEGT. V was shortened by 1 base and J by 3 bases, with 13 bases between the two germline ends. Written as DNA, the CDR3 is TGTGCCAGCAGTGAAGGCAGTGCCCACTACTACGAGCAGTACTTC. This gives the protein CASSEGSAHYYEQYF.

This clonotype was counted many times. The chain combines TRBV12-3 or TRBV12-4 with TRBJ2-1, with D possibly matching TRBD2 (6 bases). The CDR3 sequence is 14 residues long. V was pared by 6 bases and J by 8 bases, with 17 bases between. CDR3 sequence reads: CASRGSGGGDEQFF. CDR3 sequence (DNA): TGTGCCAGCAGGGGGTCCGGGGGAGGAGATGAGCAGTTCTTC.

The chain employs TRBV30 and TRBJ2-5, with a tentative D call TRBD2 (6 bases). TRBJ2-7 matches the DNA end more closely, so the J call is doubtful. The CDR3 is made up of 13 amino acids. CDR1 and CDR2 (germline): GTSNPN, SVGIG (reference sequence). The CDR3 DNA reads as TGTGCCTGGAGTGTACGCGGGACCTACGAGCAGTACTTC. Translating it yields CAWSVRGTYEQYF.

This clonotype showed up just a few times. The chain couples TRBV7-2 to TRBJ2-5, with 7 positions matching TRBD1. With the DNA end fitting TRBJ2-7 better, the J assignment may be wrong. The germline V gene encodes CDR1 SGHTA and CDR2 FQGNSA. The CDR3 has 12 amino acids. The CDR3 DNA sequence: TGTGCCAGCGGCACCAACAGGGGCGAGCAGTACTTC. Its protein is CASGTNRGEQYF.

The chain recombines TRBV12-3 or TRBV12-4 with TRBJ2-1; D gene unclear. The CDR3 covers 15 residues. V was clipped by 4 bases and J by 13 bases, with 23 bases between them. Written as DNA, the CDR3 is TGTGCCAGCAGTTCTGGTTCCACCATGTTAGAGACCCAGTTCTTC. It translates to CASSSGSTMLETQFF.

This clonotype rates as medium-sized. The genes are TRBV6-6 and TRBJ2-1; 12 nucleotides line up with TRBD1. Germline V gene data show CDR1 as MNHNY and CDR2 as SVGAGI (reference sequence). The CDR3 spans 17 residues. V dropped 2 bases and J dropped 4; count of bases not matched to a gene: 6. The chain's CDR3 is CASSYEGTGGSYNEQFF. The CDR3 nucleotides read TGTGCCAGCAGTTACGAGGGGACAGGGGGCAGTTACAATGAGCAGTTCTTC.

This clonotype was observed a few times. The V and J genes are TRBV6-6 and TRBJ1-2; D might be TRBD1 (6 bases). This CDR3 is 14 amino acids long. The V gene lost 2 bases and the J gene lost 4 bases, with 11 bases spanning the gap. The germline gives CDR1 MNHNY, CDR2 SVGAGI (reference sequence). Here the CDR3 reads CASSYGQYLYGYTF. The CDR3 region has the DNA TGTGCCAGCAGTTACGGACAGTACCTCTATGGCTACACCTTC.

The chain employs TRBV27 and TRBJ2-1; 12 bases map to TRBD2. V lost 2 bases, J lost 8 bases, and 19 bases stayed unmatched. Germline assignment: CDR1 MNHEY and CDR2 SMNVEV (reference sequence). CDR3 length: 20 amino acids. The CDR3 DNA sequence: TGTGCCAGCAGTTTACATATCCATCCTAGTTCTAGCGGGGGGGGGTATGAGCAGTTCTTC. This sequence encodes CASSLHIHPSSSGGGYEQFF.

Details on this clonotype: This could be a read error, since a much larger clone is one nucleotide away. The rearrangement joins TRBV7-3 to TRBJ2-3; 7 bases align to TRBD1. The CDR3 is 15 amino acids. Looked up from germline, CDR1 is SGHTA and CDR2 is FQGTGA. The CDR3 loop reads CASSLAGTEPYEQHF. As DNA, the CDR3 is TGTGCCAGCAGCTTGGCCGGGACAGAGCCCTACGAGCAGCACTTC. The variable domain in full, with the rest retrieved from reference TRBV7-3 and TRBJ2-3, is GAGVSQTPSNKVTEKGKYVELRCDPISGHTALYWYRQSLGQGPEFLIYFQGTGAADDSGLPNDRFFAVRPEGSVSTLKIQRTERGDSAVYLCASSLAGTEPYEQHFGPGTRLTVL.

This clonotype is labeled as large. The V call is TRBV6-1, the J call TRBJ2-5, with 10 bases matching TRBD2. V gave up 0 bases and J gave up 2 bases; unmatched junction bases: 9. CDR3 length: 18 residues. The V gene's germline CDR1 is MNHNS and CDR2 SASEGT. The CDR3 region is CASSEAPSGSGVQETQYF. The CDR3 nucleotides read TGTGCCAGCAGTGAAGCCCCTAGCGGGAGTGGGGTTCAAGAGACCCAGTACTTC.